The clone carrying this TCR beta chain turned up a few times. This entry belongs to a study of blood T cell repertoires in COVID-19. About the study: Collection of acute and convalescent COVID-19 samples took place in the United States, Italy and Spain. Nucleic acid was either cDNA or gDNA, and it came from T cells, B-cell-depleted T cells, or PBMCs.

Germline CDR1 reads MNHNY; CDR2 reads SVGAGI (reference sequence). V was pared by 5 bases and J by 3 bases, with 11 bases of the junction left unmatched. CDR3 size: 17 residues. Data came from immunoSEQ multiplex PCR; TCRdb stores just in-frame clones and leaves some out. The sample shows around 120,000 clones, approximately 87% of them seen only once. The rearrangement uses TRBV6-6 and TRBJ1-5; 9 bases are a match to TRBD1. The sequence was collected from a man in his 70s who had recovered from COVID-19. The sample was peripheral blood. The CDR3, as DNA: TGTGCCAGCAGTCCCCACCCCCGGGACAGGGCCAATCAGCCCCAGCATTTT. This encodes CASSPHPRDRANQPQHF.